The 24 T cell receptor beta chains below all came from one sample that was sequenced in a study of PD-1 blockade in classical Hodgkin lymphoma. Sequenced by immunoSEQ multiplex PCR; TCRdb stores in-frame clones only, minus some. Found here are 30,000 or so clones, around nine tenths of them singletons; the top ten hold less than 0.3%. Brentuximab vedotin exposure varied, and every patient relapsed after autologous stem cell transplantation. Magnetic negative selection was used to purify CD4+ T cells from thawed PBMCs. The specimen comprised CD4+ T cells from blood, sampled at baseline. The receptors here all came from a human donor with classical Hodgkin lymphoma.

The J gene is TRBJ2-7, the V gene TRBV7-7, with D tentatively TRBD1 or TRBD2 (5 bases each). The CDR3 covers 13 residues. V lost 9 bases, J lost 5 bases, and 17 bases lay in between. Germline CDR1 SSHAT, CDR2 FNYEAQ (reference sequence). The CDR3 nucleotides read TGTGCCAGTGCAAGGGACCGTCGGGACGAGCAGTACTTC. As protein: CASARDRRDEQYF.

The chain recombines TRBV7-2 with TRBJ1-5; D is ambiguous. This CDR3 comprises 14 residues. Trimming took 1 base from V and 2 from J, leaving 6 bases between them. The germline CDR1 and CDR2 sequences are SGHTA and FQGNSA. In nucleotides, the CDR3 is TGTGCCAGCAGCTTAGGGGTAGGCAATCAGCCCCAGCATTTT. Amino acid sequence: CASSLGVGNQPQHF.

The V and J genes are TRBV25-1 and TRBJ1-1; D is ambiguous. Germline V gives CDR1 MGHDK, CDR2 SYGVNS. The CDR3 spans 13 residues. The germline V and J ends were trimmed by 3 bases and 1 base, with 6 bases remaining between them. CDR3: CASSDIRNTEAFF. DNA of the CDR3: TGTGCCAGCAGTGACATCAGGAACACTGAAGCTTTCTTT. The complete variable domain, with remaining parts taken from reference TRBV25-1 and TRBJ1-1, reads EADIYQTPRYLVIGTGKKITLECSQTMGHDKMYWYQQDPGMELHLIHYSYGVNSTEKGDLSSESTVSRIRTEHFPLTLESARPSHTSQYLCASSDIRNTEAFFGQGTRLTVV.

This sequence joins TRBV27 and TRBJ1-2; 8 bases align to TRBD1. The CDR3 has 14 amino acids. The junction had 2 bases not matched to a gene; V was cut back by 3 bases and J by 2 bases. In germline, CDR1 is MNHEY, CDR2 SMNVEV (reference sequence). The CDR3 region is CASSFRTGNYGYTF. CDR3 in DNA: TGTGCCAGCAGTTTCCGGACAGGGAACTATGGCTACACCTTC.

The chain has TRBV29-1 and TRBJ1-5; D uncertain. Trimming shortened V by 4 bases and J by 6 bases, and 10 bases separated the two germline ends. This CDR3 is built from 12 residues. The germline V gene has CDR1 SQVTM and CDR2 ANQGSEA. CDR3 in DNA: TGCAGCGTTGGGGCGTACGGTCAGCCCCAGCATTTT. Translation: CSVGAYGQPQHF. Full variable domain (outside the CDR3, taken from reference TRBV29-1 and TRBJ1-5): SAVISQKPSRDICQRGTSLTIQCQVDSQVTMMFWYRQQPGQSLTLIATANQGSEATYESGFVIDKFPISRPNLTFSTLTVSNMSPEDSSIYLCSVGAYGQPQHFGDGTRLSIL.

This clone has only a few counts. J is TRBJ1-2 and V is TRBV18; 7 bases agree with TRBD1. The CDR3 covers 16 residues. Germline V gene data show CDR1 as KGHSH and CDR2 as LQKENI. V lost 6 bases to trimming and J lost 2 bases; unmatched junction nucleotides: 12. The CDR3 region has the DNA TGTGCCAGCTCCCCCCTCCCCGGGACAGAGAACTATGGCTACACCTTC. Its translation: CASSPLPGTENYGYTF.

V is TRBV18 and J is TRBJ2-5; maybe TRBD1 (5 bases). The CDR3 is made up of 14 amino acids. V lost 2 bases and J lost 3, with 10 bases in between. CDR1 and CDR2 (germline): KGHSH, LQKENI. The chain's CDR3 is CASSPKGREETQYF. DNA of the CDR3: TGTGCCAGCTCACCAAAAGGCAGGGAAGAGACCCAGTACTTC.

The genes are TRBV28 and TRBJ2-7; possibly TRBD1 for D (5 bases). This CDR3 comprises 14 residues. Germline CDR1 reads MDHEN; CDR2 reads SYDVKM. V was shortened by 2 bases and J by 2 bases, with 10 bases between the two germline ends. CDR3 bases: TGTGCCAGCAGTTTAGGGCAGGGTCCCTACGAGCAGTACTTC. It translates to CASSLGQGPYEQYF.

The J gene is TRBJ2-7, the V gene TRBV18, with D possibly matching TRBD1 (7 bases). This CDR3 region has 15 residues. CDR1 is KGHSH and CDR2 is LQKENI in the germline V gene. V lost 3 bases and J 2 bases, leaving 14 bases between the germline ends. The DNA for the CDR3 is TGTGCCAGCTCACCCTTCCCAGGGGGGACCTACGAGCAGTACTTC. Amino acids: CASSPFPGGTYEQYF.

The chain uses TRBV9 and TRBJ1-1, with 8 positions matching TRBD1. The V and J ends lost 4 bases and 4 bases, in that order; junction bases with no gene match: 15. CDR1 is SGDLS and CDR2 is YYNGEE in the germline V gene. The CDR3 has 17 residues. The CDR3 loop reads CASSTRPGAQGATEAFF. The CDR3 DNA is TGTGCCAGCAGCACTCGACCCGGGGCTCAGGGGGCCACTGAAGCTTTCTTT.

This clone was picked up one time. This chain joins TRBV10-1 and TRBJ2-1; D ambiguous. Germline CDR1 and CDR2: WNHNN and SYGVQD (reference sequence). This CDR3 spans 10 amino acids. With 8 bases removed from V and 5 bases from J, the gap between germline ends came to 4 bases. In DNA, the CDR3 is TGCGCCAGCGGGAACAATGAGCAGTTCTTC. It is translated as CASGNNEQFF.

This chain connects TRBV5-8 to TRBJ1-2, with TRBD1 identical over 7 bases. The junction had 12 bases not matched to a gene; V was cut back by 6 bases and J by 4 bases. CDR1 SGHTS and CDR2 YDEGEE come from the germline V gene. The CDR3 sequence is 15 residues long. The CDR3 bases are TGTGCCAGCACCCTGAGGCCGGGACAGATCTATGGCTACACCTTC. Translating it yields CASTLRPGQIYGYTF. Full variable domain (missing parts from reference TRBV5-8 and TRBJ1-2): EAGVTQSPTHLIKTRGQQATLRCSPISGHTSVYWYQQALGLGLQFLLWYDEGEERNRGNFPPRFSGRQFPNYSSELNVNALELEDSALYLCASTLRPGQIYGYTFGSGTRLTVV.

The V call is TRBV6-5, the J call TRBJ1-1, with TRBD1 matching 9 bases. V trimming: 4 bases; J trimming: 0 bases; junction bases outside the gene matches: 6. CDR3 length: 16 residues. Germline CDR1 reads MNHEY; CDR2 reads SVGAGI. CDR3 loop: CASSSGQGLVNTEAFF. In DNA, the CDR3 is TGTGCCAGCAGTTCTGGACAGGGGCTGGTGAACACTGAAGCTTTCTTT.

CDR3 in amino acids: CASSFGPLAPDTQYF. The CDR3 DNA reads as TGTGCCAGCAGCTTCGGGCCACTAGCCCCAGATACGCAGTATTTT. The J gene is TRBJ2-3, the V gene TRBV11-2, with a possible D match to TRBD2 (6 bases). V lost 3 bases, J lost 4 bases, and 14 bases lay in between. Germline CDR1 SGHAT, CDR2 FQNNGV. This CDR3 is 15 amino acids long.

This CDR3 is CASSEVKGGTGQPGAQYF. As DNA, the CDR3 is TGTGCCAGCAGTGAAGTGAAGGGCGGGACAGGGCAACCAGGGGCCCAGTACTTC. The genes are TRBV6-1 and TRBJ2-5; 9 bases are shared with TRBD1. The germline V gene has CDR1 MNHNS and CDR2 SASEGT. This CDR3 region has 18 residues. Trimming cost V 1 base and J 9 bases; bases outside gene matches: 18.

The chain employs TRBV5-4 and TRBJ2-7, with a tentative D call TRBD2 (6 bases). This CDR3 spans 15 amino acids. Trimming left V 3 bases short and J 3 bases short, with 16 bases between. Germline V gene data show CDR1 as SGHNT and CDR2 as YYREEE (reference sequence). The CDR3 loop reads CASSSGARAGYEQYF. Written as DNA, the CDR3 is TGTGCCAGCAGCTCTGGCGCGAGAGCGGGCTACGAGCAGTACTTC.

This clone was recorded once. The chain couples TRBV29-1 to TRBJ1-1; TRBD1 aligns across 10 bases. V shed 4 bases, J shed 7 bases, and the junction held 6 bases outside the gene matches. The length of the CDR3 is 13 residues. The germline V gene encodes CDR1 SQVTM and CDR2 ANQGSEA. This CDR3 reads CSVGEDRGGEAFF. The CDR3 nucleotides read TGCAGCGTTGGGGAGGACAGGGGGGGTGAAGCTTTCTTT. Based on the CDR3 plus reference TRBV29-1 and TRBJ1-1, the full variable domain is SAVISQKPSRDICQRGTSLTIQCQVDSQVTMMFWYRQQPGQSLTLIATANQGSEATYESGFVIDKFPISRPNLTFSTLTVSNMSPEDSSIYLCSVGEDRGGEAFFGQGTRLTVV.

The chain recombines TRBV5-1 with TRBJ2-1; no reliable D call. Trimming left V 4 bases short and J 9 bases short, with 8 bases between. Germline V gene data show CDR1 as SGHRS and CDR2 as YFSETQ. CDR3 size: 11 residues. The CDR3 coding sequence is TGCGCCAGCAGCCTCATAGGTGAGCAGTTCTTC. Encoded protein: CASSLIGEQFF.

The V call is TRBV5-1, the J call TRBJ2-1; 10 bases line up with TRBD2. Germline V gene lookup returns CDR1 SGHRS and CDR2 YFSETQ. The CDR3 extends over 16 amino acids. Germline trimming cut 0 bases from V and 3 bases from J; bases unmatched to any gene: 3. CDR3 region: CASSLVLAGVYNEQFF. The CDR3 DNA reads TGCGCCAGCAGCTTGGTCCTAGCGGGAGTCTACAATGAGCAGTTCTTC.

This chain links TRBV2 with TRBJ1-1; D not certain. This CDR3 contains 13 residues. Germline values: CDR1 SNHLY, CDR2 FYNNEI. Trimming left V 5 bases short and J 1 base short, with 8 bases between. The CDR3 sequence is CASSWEGNTEAFF. CDR3 in DNA: TGTGCCAGCAGTTGGGAGGGGAACACTGAAGCTTTCTTT.

The CDR3 loop reads CASRATGGEKLFF. The CDR3 bases are TGCGCCAGCAGGGCGACAGGGGGTGAAAAACTGTTTTTT. The chain joins TRBV5-1 to TRBJ1-4; TRBD1 agrees at 9 bases. Germline CDR1 SGHRS, CDR2 YFSETQ. The CDR3 extends over 13 amino acids. V lost 5 bases, J lost 7 bases, and 3 bases stayed unmatched.

The chain has TRBV6-1 and TRBJ2-1; 9 positions match TRBD1. Germline-derived CDR1 and CDR2 are MNHNS and SASEGT. The CDR3 extends over 13 amino acids. Trimming removed 7 bases from V and 4 bases from J; junction bases left unmatched: 2. DNA for the CDR3: TGTGCCAGCAACGGACAGGGGTACAATGAGCAGTTCTTC. It is translated as CASNGQGYNEQFF.

V gene TRBV30 combines with J gene TRBJ1-1; possible D gene TRBD1, 5 bases. This CDR3 contains 14 residues. Germline values: CDR1 GTSNPN, CDR2 SVGIG (reference sequence). V gave up 2 bases and J gave up 0 bases, with 10 bases separating them. The CDR3 spells CAWSPDSLNTEAFF. The CDR3 DNA follows: TGTGCCTGGAGTCCCGACAGTCTGAACACTGAAGCTTTCTTT.

The V gene is TRBV5-1, the J gene TRBJ1-2, with D possibly matching TRBD1 (5 bases). Trimming removed 0 bases from V and 3 bases from J, with 15 bases in between. Germline-derived CDR1 and CDR2 are SGHRS and YFSETQ. This CDR3 is built from 16 residues. DNA for the CDR3: TGCGCCAGCAGCTTGGCGGGACGGTCGGGGGACTATGGCTACACCTTC. As protein: CASSLAGRSGDYGYTF. Full variable domain (rest looked up from reference TRBV5-1 and TRBJ1-2): KAGVTQTPRYLIKTRGQQVTLSCSPISGHRSVSWYQQTPGQGLQFLFEYFSETQRNKGNFPGRFSGRQFSNSRSEMNVSTLELGDSALYLCASSLAGRSGDYGYTFGSGTRLTVV.